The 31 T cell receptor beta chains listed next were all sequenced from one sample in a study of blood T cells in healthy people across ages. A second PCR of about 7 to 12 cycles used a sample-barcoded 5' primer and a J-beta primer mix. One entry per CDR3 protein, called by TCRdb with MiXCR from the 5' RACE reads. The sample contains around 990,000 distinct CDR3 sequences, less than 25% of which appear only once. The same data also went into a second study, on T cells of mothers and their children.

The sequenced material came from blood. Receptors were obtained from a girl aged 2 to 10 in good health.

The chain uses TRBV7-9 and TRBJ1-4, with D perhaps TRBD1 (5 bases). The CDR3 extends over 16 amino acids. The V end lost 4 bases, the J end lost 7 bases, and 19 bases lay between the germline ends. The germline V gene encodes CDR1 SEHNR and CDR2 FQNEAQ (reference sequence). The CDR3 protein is CASSSAPRGRGEKLFF. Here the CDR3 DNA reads TGTGCCAGCAGCTCCGCTCCTAGGGGACGGGGTGAAAAACTGTTTTTT.

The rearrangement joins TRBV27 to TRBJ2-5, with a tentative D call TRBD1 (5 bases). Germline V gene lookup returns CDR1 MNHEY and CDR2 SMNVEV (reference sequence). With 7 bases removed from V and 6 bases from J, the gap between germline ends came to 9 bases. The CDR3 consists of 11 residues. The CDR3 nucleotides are TGTGCCAGCAAGGGGAAAAAGACCCAGTACTTC. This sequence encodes CASKGKKTQYF.

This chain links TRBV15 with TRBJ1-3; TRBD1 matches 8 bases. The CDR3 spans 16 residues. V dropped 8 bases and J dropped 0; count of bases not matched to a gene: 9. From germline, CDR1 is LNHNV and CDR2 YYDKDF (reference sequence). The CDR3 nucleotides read TGTGCCACCTCCCAGGGACAGGCTATCTCTGGAAACACCATATATTTT. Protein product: CATSQGQAISGNTIYF. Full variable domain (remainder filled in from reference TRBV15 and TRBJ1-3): DAMVIQNPRYQVTQFGKPVTLSCSQTLNHNVMYWYQQKSSQAPKLLFHYYDKDFNNEADTPDNFQSRRPNTSFCFLDIRSPGLGDTAMYLCATSQGQAISGNTIYFGEGSWLTVV.

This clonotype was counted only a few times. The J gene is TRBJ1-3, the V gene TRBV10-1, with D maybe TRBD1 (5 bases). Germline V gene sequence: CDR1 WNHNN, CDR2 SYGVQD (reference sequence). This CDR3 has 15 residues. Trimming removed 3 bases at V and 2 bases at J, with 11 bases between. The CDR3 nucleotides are TGCGCCAGCAGTGAATCCTGGACAACTGGAAACACCATATATTTT. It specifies CASSESWTTGNTIYF.

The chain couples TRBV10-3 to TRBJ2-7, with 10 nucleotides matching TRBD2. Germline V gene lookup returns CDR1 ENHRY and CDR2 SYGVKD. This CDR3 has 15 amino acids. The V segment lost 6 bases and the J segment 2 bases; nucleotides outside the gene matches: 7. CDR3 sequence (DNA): TGTGCCATCAGGAGAACTAGCGGGAACCCCTACGAGCAGTACTTC. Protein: CAIRRTSGNPYEQYF.

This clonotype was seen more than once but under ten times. DNA for the CDR3: TGCAGTGCTATAAGTAAGGACAGGGGTGTTGGGGCCAACGTCCTGACTTTC. Translated, it gives CSAISKDRGVGANVLTF. The chain couples TRBV20-1 to TRBJ2-6, with 9 bases identical to TRBD1. Germline lookup yields CDR1 DFQATT and CDR2 SNEGSKA (reference sequence). The V segment lost 4 bases and the J segment 3 bases; nucleotides outside the gene matches: 10. The CDR3 loop spans 17 amino acids.

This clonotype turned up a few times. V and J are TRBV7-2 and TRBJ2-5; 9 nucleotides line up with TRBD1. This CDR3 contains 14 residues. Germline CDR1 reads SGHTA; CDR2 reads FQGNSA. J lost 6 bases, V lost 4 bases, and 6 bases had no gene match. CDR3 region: CASSSTGGWKTQYF. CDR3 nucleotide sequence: TGTGCCAGCAGCTCAACAGGGGGCTGGAAGACCCAGTACTTC.

DNA of the CDR3: TGCAGCGTTGTGGGTTCGGACTATGGCTACACCTTC. Its protein product is CSVVGSDYGYTF. J is TRBJ1-2 and V is TRBV29-1, with D hard to call. The germline gives CDR1 SQVTM, CDR2 ANQGSEA. The CDR3 has 12 residues. V lost 4 bases to trimming and J lost 3 bases, with 9 bases between them.

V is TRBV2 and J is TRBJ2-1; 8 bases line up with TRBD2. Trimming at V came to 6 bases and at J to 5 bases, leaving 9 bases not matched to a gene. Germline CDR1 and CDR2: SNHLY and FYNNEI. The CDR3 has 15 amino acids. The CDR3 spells CASRGTRNIDNEQFF. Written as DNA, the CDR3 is TGTGCCAGCAGGGGGACTAGGAATATAGACAATGAGCAGTTCTTC.

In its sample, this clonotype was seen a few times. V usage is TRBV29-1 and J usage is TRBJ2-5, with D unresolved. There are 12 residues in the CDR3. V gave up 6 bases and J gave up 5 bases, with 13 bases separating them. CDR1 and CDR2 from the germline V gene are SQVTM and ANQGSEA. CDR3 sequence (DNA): TGCAGCGTATCCCCCCGTGGGGAGACCCAGTACTTC. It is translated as CSVSPRGETQYF.

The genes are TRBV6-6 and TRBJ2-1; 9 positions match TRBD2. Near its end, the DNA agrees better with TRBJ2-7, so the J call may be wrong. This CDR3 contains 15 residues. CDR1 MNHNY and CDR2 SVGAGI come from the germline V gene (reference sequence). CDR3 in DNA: TGTGCCAGCAGAGGGAGGACTAGCGATCACCACGAGCAGTACTTC. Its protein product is CASRGRTSDHHEQYF.

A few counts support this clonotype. CDR3: CASSPTPWERVAGELFF. The CDR3 nucleotides read TGTGCCAGCAGCCCAACCCCGTGGGAACGGGTGGCCGGGGAGCTGTTTTTT. This chain links TRBV11-2 with TRBJ2-2, with unresolved D. Germline V lookup: CDR1 SGHAT, CDR2 FQNNGV. Between the trimmed V and J ends, which lost 5 bases and 6 bases, there was a span of 22 bases. The CDR3 totals 17 residues.

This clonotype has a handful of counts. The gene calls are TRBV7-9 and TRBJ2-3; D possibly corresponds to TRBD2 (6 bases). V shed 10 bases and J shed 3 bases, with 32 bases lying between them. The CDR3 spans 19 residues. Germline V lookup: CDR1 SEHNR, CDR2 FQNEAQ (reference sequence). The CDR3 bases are TGTGCCATCCCCGGCAGCTCCCGGTGGGGCGGGGAGAAAACAGATACGCAGTATTTT. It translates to CAIPGSSRWGGEKTDTQYF.

CDR3 DNA: TGCGCCAGCAGCCTCGCGGGAGACAACTACAATGAGCAGTTCTTC. This sequence encodes CASSLAGDNYNEQFF. The gene calls are TRBV4-1 and TRBJ2-5; 7 bases match TRBD2. The last part of the DNA fits TRBJ2-1 better; the J call may be wrong. Per the germline V gene, CDR1 is MGHRA and CDR2 is YSYEKL. The CDR3 loop spans 15 amino acids.

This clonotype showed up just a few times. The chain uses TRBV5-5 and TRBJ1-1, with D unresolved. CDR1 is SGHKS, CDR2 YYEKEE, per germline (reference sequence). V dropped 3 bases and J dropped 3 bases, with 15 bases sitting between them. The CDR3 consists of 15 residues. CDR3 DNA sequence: TGTGCCAGCAGCTCAGTCAGGCAGGCGGACACTGAAGCTTTCTTT. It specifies CASSSVRQADTEAFF. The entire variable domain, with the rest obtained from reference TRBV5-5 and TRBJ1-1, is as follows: DAGVTQSPTHLIKTRGQQVTLRCSPISGHKSVSWYQQVLGQGPQFIFQYYEKEERGRGNFPDRFSARQFPNYSSELNVNALLLGDSALYLCASSSVRQADTEAFFGQGTRLTVV.

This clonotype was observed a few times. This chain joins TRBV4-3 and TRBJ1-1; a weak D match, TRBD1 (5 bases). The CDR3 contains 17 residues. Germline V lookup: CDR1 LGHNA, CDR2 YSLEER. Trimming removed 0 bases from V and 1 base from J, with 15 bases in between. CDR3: CASSQDRGGEANTEAFF. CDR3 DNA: TGCGCCAGCAGCCAAGATCGCGGGGGGGAGGCGAACACTGAAGCTTTCTTT.

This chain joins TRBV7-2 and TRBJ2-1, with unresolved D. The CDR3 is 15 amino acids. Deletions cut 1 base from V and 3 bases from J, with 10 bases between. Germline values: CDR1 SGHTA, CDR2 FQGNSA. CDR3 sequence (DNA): TGTGCCAGCAGCTTAGGGTCGGCGGTCTACAATGAGCAGTTCTTC. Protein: CASSLGSAVYNEQFF.

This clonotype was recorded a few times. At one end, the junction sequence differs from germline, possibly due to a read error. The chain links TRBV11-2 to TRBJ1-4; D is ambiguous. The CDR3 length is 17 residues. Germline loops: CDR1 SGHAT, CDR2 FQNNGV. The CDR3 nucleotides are TGTGCCGGCAGCTTAGAGATCCCAGGATTCAACCTTGAAAAACTGTTTTTT. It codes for CAGSLEIPGFNLEKLFF.

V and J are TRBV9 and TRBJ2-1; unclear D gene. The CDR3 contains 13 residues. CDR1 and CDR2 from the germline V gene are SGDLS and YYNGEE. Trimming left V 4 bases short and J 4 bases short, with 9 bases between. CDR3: CASSSYKYNEQFF. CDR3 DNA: TGTGCCAGCAGCAGTTACAAATACAATGAGCAGTTCTTC.

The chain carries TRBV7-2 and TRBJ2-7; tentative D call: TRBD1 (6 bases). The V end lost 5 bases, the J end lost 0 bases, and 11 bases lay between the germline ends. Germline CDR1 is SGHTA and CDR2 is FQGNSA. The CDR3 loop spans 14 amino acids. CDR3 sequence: CASSTQTGSYEQYF. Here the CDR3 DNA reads TGTGCCAGCAGCACACAGACAGGCTCCTACGAGCAGTACTTC.

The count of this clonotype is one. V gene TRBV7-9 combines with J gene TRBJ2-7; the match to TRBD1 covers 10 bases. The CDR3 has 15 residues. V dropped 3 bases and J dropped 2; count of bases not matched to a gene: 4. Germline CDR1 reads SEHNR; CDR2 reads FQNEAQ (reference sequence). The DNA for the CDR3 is TGTGCCAGCAGCTTCCCCGGGACAGGGGCCTACGAGCAGTACTTC. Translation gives CASSFPGTGAYEQYF.

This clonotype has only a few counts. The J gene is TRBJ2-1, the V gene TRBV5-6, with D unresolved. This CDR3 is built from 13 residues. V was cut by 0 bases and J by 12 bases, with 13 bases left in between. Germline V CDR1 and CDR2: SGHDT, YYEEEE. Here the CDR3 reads CASSLGLSLVQFF. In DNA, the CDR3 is TGTGCCAGCAGCTTGGGACTGTCCCTCGTGCAGTTCTTC.

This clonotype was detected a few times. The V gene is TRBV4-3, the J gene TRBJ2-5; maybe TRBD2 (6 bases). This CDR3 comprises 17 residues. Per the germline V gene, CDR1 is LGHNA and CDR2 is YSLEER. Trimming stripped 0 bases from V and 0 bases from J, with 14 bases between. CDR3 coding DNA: TGCGCCAGCAGCCAAGACATCGCTAGCGAGTACCAAGAGACCCAGTACTTC. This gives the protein CASSQDIASEYQETQYF.

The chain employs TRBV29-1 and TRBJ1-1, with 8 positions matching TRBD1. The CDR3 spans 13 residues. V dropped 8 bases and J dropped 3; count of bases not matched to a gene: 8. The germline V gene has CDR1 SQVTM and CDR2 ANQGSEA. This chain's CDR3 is CSIGDRSYTEAFF. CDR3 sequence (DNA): TGCAGCATTGGGGACAGGTCGTACACTGAAGCTTTCTTT.

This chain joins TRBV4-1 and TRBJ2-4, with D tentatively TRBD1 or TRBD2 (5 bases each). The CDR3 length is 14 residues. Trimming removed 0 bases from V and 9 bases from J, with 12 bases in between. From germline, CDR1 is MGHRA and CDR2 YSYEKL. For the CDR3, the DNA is TGCGCCAGCAGCCAAGATCTGGGACCGCGCATTCAGTACTTC. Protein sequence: CASSQDLGPRIQYF.

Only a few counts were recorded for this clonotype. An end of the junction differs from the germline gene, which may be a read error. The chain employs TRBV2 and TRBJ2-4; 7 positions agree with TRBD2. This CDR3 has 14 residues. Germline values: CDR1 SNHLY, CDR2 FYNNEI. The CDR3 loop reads CASKGRLAQNIQYF. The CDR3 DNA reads TGTGCCAGCAAGGGGAGACTAGCCCAAAACATTCAGTACTTC.

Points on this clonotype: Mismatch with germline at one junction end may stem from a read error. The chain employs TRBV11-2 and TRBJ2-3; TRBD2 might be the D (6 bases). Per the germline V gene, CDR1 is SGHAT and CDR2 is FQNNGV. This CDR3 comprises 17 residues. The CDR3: CASSLNVVGGVTDTQYF. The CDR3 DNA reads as TGTGCCAGCAGCTTAAATGTGGTGGGAGGAGTCACAGATACGCAGTACTTT.

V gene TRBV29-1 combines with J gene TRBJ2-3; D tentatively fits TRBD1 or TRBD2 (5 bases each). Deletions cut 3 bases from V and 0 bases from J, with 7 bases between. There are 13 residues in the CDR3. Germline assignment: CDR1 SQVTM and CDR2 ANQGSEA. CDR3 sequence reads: CSVEWDSTDTQYF. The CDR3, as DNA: TGCAGCGTTGAGTGGGACAGCACAGATACGCAGTATTTT.

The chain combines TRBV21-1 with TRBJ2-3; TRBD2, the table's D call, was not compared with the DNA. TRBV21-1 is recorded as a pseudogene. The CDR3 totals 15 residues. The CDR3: CASSKKREWGDTQYF. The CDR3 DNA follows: TGTGCCAGCAGCAAAAAGCGGGAGTGGGGAGATACGCAGTATTTT.

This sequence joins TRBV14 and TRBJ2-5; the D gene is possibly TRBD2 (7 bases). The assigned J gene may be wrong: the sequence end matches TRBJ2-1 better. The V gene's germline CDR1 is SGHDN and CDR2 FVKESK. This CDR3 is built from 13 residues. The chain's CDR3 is CASRDSGQGEQFF. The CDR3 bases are TGTGCCAGCAGAGATAGCGGGCAGGGGGAGCAGTTCTTC.

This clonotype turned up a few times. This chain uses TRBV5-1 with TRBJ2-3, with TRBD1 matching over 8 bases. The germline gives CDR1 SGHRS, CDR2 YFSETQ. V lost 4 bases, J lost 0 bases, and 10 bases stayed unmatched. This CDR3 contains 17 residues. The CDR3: CASSRTLGQESTDTQYF. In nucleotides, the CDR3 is TGCGCCAGCAGCCGCACCTTGGGACAGGAGAGCACAGATACGCAGTATTTT.